The 4 T cell receptor beta chains reported below all come from one sample, sequenced in a study of CD8 T cells in ankylosing spondylitis. Findings and limits, study-wide: For ankylosing spondylitis blood, a TCR beta motif of 7 or 8 highly homologous variants appeared characteristic.

TCRdb recomputed calls from the 5' RACE reads with MiXCR, one row per CDR3 protein. The table has about 800,000 distinct CDR3 sequences, about 12% seen once; the top ten hold about 0.49%. These TCRs are of unknown antigen specificity. The specimen was blood, either unsorted or a sorted T cell fraction (not recorded which). All receptors come from a male donor with ankylosing spondylitis.

The V and J genes are TRBV9 and TRBJ1-1, with D uncertain. Germline lookup yields CDR1 SGDLS and CDR2 YYNGEE. Trimming pared 3 bases from V and 1 base from J, leaving 16 bases between. The CDR3 has 16 amino acids. The CDR3 sequence: CASSARRWASNTEAFF. CDR3 coding DNA: TGTGCCAGCAGCGCAAGACGGTGGGCGTCGAACACTGAAGCTTTCTTT.

This clonotype was counted at least ten times. This chain uses TRBV4-3 with TRBJ2-1; D gene ambiguous. Per the germline V gene, CDR1 is LGHNA and CDR2 is YSLEER. Deletions cut 1 base from V and 6 bases from J, with 10 bases between. CDR3 length equals 14 residues. The CDR3 loop reads CASSQALVSNEQFF. For the CDR3, the DNA is TGCGCCAGCAGCCAAGCCCTAGTAAGCAATGAGCAGTTCTTC.

A few counts support this clonotype. This sequence joins TRBV20-1 and TRBJ2-1, with 13 bases fitting TRBD2. Trimming took 5 bases from V and 1 from J; bases not matched to a gene: 17. CDR3 length: 20 amino acids. Germline V CDR1 and CDR2: DFQATT, SNEGSKA (reference sequence). This CDR3 reads CSAHRLAGGSIRKSYNEQFF. The CDR3 nucleotides read TGCAGTGCTCACCGACTAGCGGGAGGAAGTATAAGGAAGTCCTACAATGAGCAGTTCTTC.

This chain joins TRBV4-3 and TRBJ2-3; tentatively, D is TRBD2 (7 bases). The CDR3 loop spans 17 amino acids. The V and J ends lost 0 bases and 2 bases respectively, with 15 bases between them. Germline CDR1 is LGHNA and CDR2 is YSLEER. For the CDR3, the DNA is TGCGCCAGCAGCCAAGACCCAGGGGAGGGCCACACAGATACGCAGTATTTT. Protein: CASSQDPGEGHTDTQYF.